The present T cell receptor (beta chain) was sequenced within a study of metastatic and nonmetastatic thyroid tumors. Thyroid surgery took place with no prior treatment in any patient. The V and J ends lost 4 bases and 4 bases, in that order; junction bases with no gene match: 4. This CDR3 spans 14 amino acids. Germline CDR1 MNHEY, CDR2 SVGAGI. TCRdb reprocessed the PCR reads using MiXCR. This repertoire shows 15,000 to 20,000 clones, around two fifths found once; its top ten account for under 30%. Material for sequencing was tumor tissue. The chain combines TRBV6-5 with TRBJ2-7; 10 bases agree with TRBD2. This TCR was recovered from a female donor with papillary thyroid cancer or a benign thyroid nodule (not recorded which). Some clones in this sample may be carry-over from other donors' samples. CDR3 nucleotide sequence: TGTGCCAGCAGTTTTAGCGGGGGGACTTACGAGCAGTACTTC. This sequence encodes CASSFSGGTYEQYF.